This passage covers 20 T cell receptor beta chains from one sample sequenced in a study of blood T cells in healthy people across ages. Next came a second PCR, run for roughly 7 to 12 cycles, which used a sample-barcoded 5' primer along with a J-beta primer mix. TCRdb redid the calling of the 5' RACE reads with MiXCR, one entry per CDR3 protein. The sample has some 710,000 distinct CDR3 sequences, over 20% seen once. Sequences were obtained from blood. The source is a man between 65 and 85 years old in good health.

This sequence joins TRBV6-5 and TRBJ1-1; D perhaps matches TRBD1 (6 bases). CDR3 size: 13 residues. V was clipped by 3 bases and J by 4 bases, with 9 bases between them. Per the germline V gene, CDR1 is MNHEY and CDR2 is SVGAGI. The CDR3 nucleotides are TGTGCCAGCAGTTATAAACAGGGCACTGAAGCTTTCTTT. This translates into CASSYKQGTEAFF.

The J gene is TRBJ2-3, the V gene TRBV13; 10 bases agree with TRBD1. The CDR3 totals 15 residues. Trimming cost V 5 bases and J 4 bases; bases outside gene matches: 6. Germline-derived CDR1 and CDR2 are PRHDT and FYEKMQ (reference sequence). The CDR3 DNA sequence: TGTGCCAGCAGCCCTCGACAGGGGGCCGCAGATACGCAGTATTTT. Its translation: CASSPRQGAADTQYF.

A few counts support this clonotype. The chain carries TRBV3-1 and TRBJ1-2; 7 nucleotides match TRBD1. Looked up from germline, CDR1 is LGHDT and CDR2 is YNNKEL (reference sequence). The CDR3 is 15 amino acids. V lost 3 bases, J lost 4 bases, and 8 bases stayed unmatched. The CDR3 coding sequence is TGTGCCAGCAGCCAGGATAACAGGGGATCCTATGGCTACACCTTC. This translates into CASSQDNRGSYGYTF. Full variable domain (remainder filled in from reference TRBV3-1 and TRBJ1-2): DTAVSQTPKYLVTQMGNDKSIKCEQNLGHDTMYWYKQDSKKFLKIMFSYNNKELIINETVPNRFSPKSPDKAHLNLHINSLELGDSAVYFCASSQDNRGSYGYTFGSGTRLTVV.

This clonotype was detected only a few times. The CDR3 ends on some other residue instead of the conserved phenylalanine or tryptophan, so this is likely a read error. The chain couples TRBV7-2 to TRBJ2-5; D possibly corresponds to TRBD2 (6 bases). The V and J ends lost 1 base and 11 bases respectively, with 14 bases between them. The CDR3 runs 13 residues. In germline, CDR1 is SGHTA, CDR2 FQGNSA. The CDR3 DNA is TGTGCCAGCAGCTTAGAAGGGCCTCGGGAGCAGTACGTC. This translates into CASSLEGPREQYV.

The chain is built from TRBV29-1 and TRBJ1-3, with a possible D match to TRBD1 (6 bases). V gave up 2 bases and J gave up 0 bases, with 8 bases separating them. Looked up from germline, CDR1 is SQVTM and CDR2 is ANQGSEA. The CDR3 has 14 amino acids. This chain's CDR3 is CSVETGSSGNTIYF. The CDR3 DNA follows: TGCAGCGTTGAAACAGGGAGCTCTGGAAACACCATATATTTT.

This clonotype was recorded a few times. As DNA, the CDR3 is TGTGCCAGCAGCCTTAGGGGACAGGGGGCAGGAGATACGCAGTATTTT. Translating it yields CASSLRGQGAGDTQYF. The genes are TRBV12-3 or TRBV12-4 and TRBJ2-3; 12 bases fit TRBD1. CDR3 length equals 16 residues. The trim removed 6 bases at V and 5 bases at J, leaving 9 bases unmatched.

This clonotype came up a few times. This chain connects TRBV7-6 to TRBJ1-5; TRBD1 agrees at 10 bases. This CDR3 is built from 15 residues. The V and J ends lost 5 bases and 6 bases, in that order; junction bases with no gene match: 7. The germline V gene encodes CDR1 SGHVS and CDR2 FNYEAQ. The CDR3 DNA reads as TGTGCCAGCAGCCATGGGACAGGGGAAGGTCAGCCCCAGCATTTT. It is translated as CASSHGTGEGQPQHF.

Worth noting for this clonotype: One end of the junction fails to match germline, which may point to a read error. The CDR3 nucleotides are TGTGCCAGCTCCGTTAATTGGGAAAGGACACCACGAACAAATCACCCCCAGCATTTT. The encoded protein is CASSVNWERTPRTNHPQHF. The chain links TRBV12-3 or TRBV12-4 to TRBJ1-5, with D maybe TRBD1 (5 bases). The CDR3 consists of 19 residues.

In this sample, this clonotype turned up a few times. The gene calls are TRBV7-9 and TRBJ2-7; 8 bases are a match to TRBD1. The CDR3 covers 15 residues. CDR1 is SEHNR and CDR2 is FQNEAQ in the germline V gene (reference sequence). V lost 5 bases, J lost 5 bases, and 11 bases stayed unmatched. DNA of the CDR3: TGTGCCAGCAGCAATCCCGGGACAGGTTTAAACGAGCAGTACTTC. As protein: CASSNPGTGLNEQYF.

Only a few counts were recorded for this clonotype. The chain has TRBV28 and TRBJ1-1; TRBD1 is a possible D gene (6 bases). Trimming took 3 bases from V and 2 from J, leaving 13 bases between them. The CDR3 loop spans 15 amino acids. Germline assignment: CDR1 MDHEN and CDR2 SYDVKM. CDR3 bases: TGTGCCAGCAGTTTCAGGGGCAGGATTAACACTGAAGCTTTCTTT. Translated, it gives CASSFRGRINTEAFF. Complete variable domain (other parts from reference TRBV28 and TRBJ1-1): DVKVTQSSRYLVKRTGEKVFLECVQDMDHENMFWYRQDPGLGLRLIYFSYDVKMKEKGDIPEGYSVSREKKERFSLILESASTNQTSMYLCASSFRGRINTEAFFGQGTRLTVV.

V is TRBV20-1 and J is TRBJ1-4, with no clear D. The V end lost 3 bases, the J end lost 8 bases, and 4 bases lay between the germline ends. The V gene's germline CDR1 is DFQATT and CDR2 SNEGSKA (reference sequence). The CDR3 totals 10 residues. CDR3 loop: CSASREKLFF. The CDR3 nucleotides read TGCAGTGCTAGTCGAGAAAAACTGTTTTTT.

This clonotype was seen a handful of times. The J gene is TRBJ2-5, the V gene TRBV2, with a tentative D call TRBD1 (6 bases). Trimming took off 6 bases at V and 1 base at J, with 15 bases between the two ends. The CDR3 covers 15 residues. Per the germline V gene, CDR1 is SNHLY and CDR2 is FYNNEI. Here the CDR3 DNA reads TGTGCCAGCAGACTCACCGGGACACTCCAAGAGACCCAGTACTTC. Translation gives CASRLTGTLQETQYF.

This clonotype was recorded at least ten times. The chain is built from TRBV27 and TRBJ1-4; maybe TRBD1 (5 bases). The CDR3 loop spans 15 amino acids. The ends were cut back, 2 bases at V and 13 bases at J, with 20 bases in the middle. Looked up from germline, CDR1 is MNHEY and CDR2 is SMNVEV (reference sequence). The CDR3 spells CASSLRVGGSGRLFF. DNA of the CDR3: TGTGCCAGCAGTTTAAGGGTCGGGGGATCCGGTCGACTGTTTTTT.

The J gene is TRBJ2-5, the V gene TRBV6-6, with D hard to call. The CDR3 covers 13 residues. V lost 6 bases and J lost 4, with 12 bases in between. Germline CDR1 MNHNY, CDR2 SVGAGI (reference sequence). The CDR3 nucleotides read TGTGCCAGCAGGGGTATCGTTGGAGAGACCCAGTACTTC. This sequence encodes CASRGIVGETQYF.

This clonotype was found many times. This chain joins TRBV12-3 or TRBV12-4 and TRBJ1-2; 7 nucleotides match TRBD1. CDR3 length equals 13 residues. V was clipped by 6 bases and J by 5 bases; unmatched bases: 6. DNA for the CDR3: TGTGCCAGCAGCCGAATACAGGGGTATGGCTACACCTTC. Protein sequence: CASSRIQGYGYTF.

This clonotype was counted only a few times. The chain uses TRBV9 and TRBJ2-1; TRBD1 matches 7 bases. CDR1 and CDR2 from the germline V gene are SGDLS and YYNGEE. V shed 6 bases and J 5 bases; nucleotides not matched to a gene: 14. The length of the CDR3 is 16 residues. The CDR3 bases are TGTGCCAGCAAGAACACAGCCTTTACAGGGGACAATGAGCAGTTCTTC. It codes for CASKNTAFTGDNEQFF. The full variable domain, completed using reference TRBV9 and TRBJ2-1, is DSGVTQTPKHLITATGQRVTLRCSPRSGDLSVYWYQQSLDQGLQFLIQYYNGEERAKGNILERFSAQQFPDLHSELNLSSLELGDSALYFCASKNTAFTGDNEQFFGPGTRLTVL.

This clonotype was recorded a few times. The chain combines TRBV12-3 or TRBV12-4 with TRBJ2-5; D is perhaps TRBD1 or TRBD2 (5 bases each). This CDR3 is 13 amino acids long. Between the trimmed V and J ends, which lost 7 bases and 5 bases, there was a span of 14 bases. CDR3 residues: CASTKLAGETQYF. CDR3 nucleotides: TGTGCCAGCACTAAGCTAGCAGGGGAGACCCAGTACTTC.

For this clonotype: One junction end does not reproduce the germline sequence, and a read error may be involved. V gene TRBV2 combines with J gene TRBJ1-2; D is unresolved. Germline CDR1 SNHLY, CDR2 FYNNEI. The CDR3 is made up of 13 amino acids. CDR3 DNA: TGTGCCAGCACGGGTGACGCTAACTATGGCTCCACCTTC. Residues: CASTGDANYGSTF.

This sequence joins TRBV5-1 and TRBJ2-7; a weak D match, TRBD1 (7 bases). V gave up 0 bases and J gave up 2 bases, with 15 bases separating them. The CDR3 covers 16 residues. Per germline, CDR1 SGHRS and CDR2 YFSETQ. CDR3 loop: CASSLDGGGYTYEQYF. The CDR3 DNA follows: TGCGCCAGCAGCTTGGATGGAGGGGGCTACACCTACGAGCAGTACTTC.

The rearrangement links TRBV6-6 to TRBJ2-1; D remains ambiguous. This CDR3 contains 15 residues. Per the germline V gene, CDR1 is MNHNY and CDR2 is SVGAGI (reference sequence). The V end was cut by 5 bases, the J end by 0 bases, with 11 bases between. CDR3 residues: CASSPDWLSYNEQFF. The CDR3 coding sequence is TGTGCCAGCAGTCCAGACTGGCTCTCCTACAATGAGCAGTTCTTC.